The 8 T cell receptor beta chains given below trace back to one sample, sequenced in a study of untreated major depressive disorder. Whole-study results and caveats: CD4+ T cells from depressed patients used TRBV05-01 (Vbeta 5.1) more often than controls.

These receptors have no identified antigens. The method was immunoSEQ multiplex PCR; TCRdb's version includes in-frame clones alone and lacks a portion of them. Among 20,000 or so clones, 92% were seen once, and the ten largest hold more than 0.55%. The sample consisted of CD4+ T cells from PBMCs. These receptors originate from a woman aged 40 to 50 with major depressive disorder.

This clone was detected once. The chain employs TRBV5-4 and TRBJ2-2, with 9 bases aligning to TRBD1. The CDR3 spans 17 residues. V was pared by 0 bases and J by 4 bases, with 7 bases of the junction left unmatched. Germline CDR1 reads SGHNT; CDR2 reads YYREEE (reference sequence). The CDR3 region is CASSLVLLGQGTGELFF. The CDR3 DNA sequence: TGTGCCAGCAGCTTGGTATTGCTGGGACAGGGCACCGGGGAGCTGTTTTTT.

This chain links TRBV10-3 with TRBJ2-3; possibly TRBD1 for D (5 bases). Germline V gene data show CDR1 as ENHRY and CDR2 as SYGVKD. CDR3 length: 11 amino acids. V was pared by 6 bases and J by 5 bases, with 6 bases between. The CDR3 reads CAISQGDTQYF. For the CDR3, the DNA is TGTGCCATCAGCCAGGGAGATACGCAGTATTTT.

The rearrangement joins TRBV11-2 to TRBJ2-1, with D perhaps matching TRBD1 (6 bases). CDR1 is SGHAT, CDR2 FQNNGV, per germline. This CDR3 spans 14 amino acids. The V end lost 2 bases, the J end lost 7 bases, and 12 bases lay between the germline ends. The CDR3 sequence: CASSLQGSRNEQFF. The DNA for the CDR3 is TGTGCCAGCAGCTTACAGGGGAGTAGGAATGAGCAGTTCTTC.

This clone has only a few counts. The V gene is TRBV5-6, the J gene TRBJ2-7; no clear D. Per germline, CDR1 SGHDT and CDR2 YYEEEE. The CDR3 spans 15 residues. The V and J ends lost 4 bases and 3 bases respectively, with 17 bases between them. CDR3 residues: CASSPAIDNHYEQYV. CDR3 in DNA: TGTGCCAGCAGCCCGGCAATCGACAATCACTACGAGCAGTACGTC.

This CDR3 reads CAWVGGGTEAFF. CDR3 nucleotides: TGTGCCTGGGTCGGAGGGGGTACTGAAGCTTTCTTT. The rearrangement joins TRBV30 to TRBJ1-1; perhaps TRBD1 as D (6 bases). Per the germline V gene, CDR1 is GTSNPN and CDR2 is SVGIG (reference sequence). The CDR3 is 12 amino acids. The V end was cut by 5 bases, the J end by 5 bases, with 12 bases between.

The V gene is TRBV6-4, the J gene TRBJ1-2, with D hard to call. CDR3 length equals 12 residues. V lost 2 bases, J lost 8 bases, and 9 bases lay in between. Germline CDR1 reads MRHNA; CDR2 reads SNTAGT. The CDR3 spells CASSDPVGGYTF. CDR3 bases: TGTGCCAGCAGTGACCCGGTGGGGGGCTACACCTTC.

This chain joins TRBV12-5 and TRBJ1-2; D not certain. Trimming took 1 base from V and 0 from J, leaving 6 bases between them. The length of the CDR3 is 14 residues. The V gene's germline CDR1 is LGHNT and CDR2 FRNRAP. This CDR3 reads CASGLGVSNYGYTF. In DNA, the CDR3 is TGTGCTAGTGGTTTGGGGGTCTCTAACTATGGCTACACCTTC.

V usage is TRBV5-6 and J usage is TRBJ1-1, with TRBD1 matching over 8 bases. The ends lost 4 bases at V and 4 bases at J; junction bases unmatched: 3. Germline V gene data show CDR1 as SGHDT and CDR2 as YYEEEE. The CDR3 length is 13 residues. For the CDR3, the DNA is TGTGCCAGCAGCGTTACAGGGGGCACTGAAGCTTTCTTT. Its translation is CASSVTGGTEAFF.